Below, 13 T cell receptor beta chains from the same sample are listed, as sequenced in a study of somatic mutations in cytotoxic T cells in rheumatoid arthritis. The data were produced by immunoSEQ multiplex PCR, yet TCRdb's version contains in-frame clones alone and is incomplete. The sample shows about 4,300 clones, about four fifths of them seen only once. Specimen: CD8+ T cells sorted from blood. The receptors shown here come from a woman aged 60-75 years with rheumatoid arthritis.

The V call is TRBV9, the J call TRBJ2-3; 9 nucleotides line up with TRBD2. Germline CDR1 is SGDLS and CDR2 is YYNGEE. This CDR3 is 16 amino acids long. V dropped 2 bases and J dropped 2; count of bases not matched to a gene: 6. The CDR3 sequence: CASSVLAGAHTDTQYF. The CDR3 DNA reads as TGTGCCAGCAGCGTCTTAGCGGGGGCCCACACAGATACGCAGTATTTT.

This chain connects TRBV16 to TRBJ1-5, with 9 nucleotides matching TRBD1. There are 15 residues in the CDR3. Germline V lookup: CDR1 KGHSY, CDR2 FQNENV. V gave up 4 bases and J gave up 3 bases; unmatched junction bases: 4. CDR3 in amino acids: CASSRGQGFNQPQHF. CDR3 sequence (DNA): TGTGCCAGCAGCCGGGGACAGGGCTTCAATCAGCCCCAGCATTTT.

The chain has TRBV4-1 and TRBJ2-1, with D perhaps TRBD2 (5 bases). CDR1 MGHRA and CDR2 YSYEKL come from the germline V gene. Trimming took 0 bases from V and 0 from J, leaving 12 bases between them. This CDR3 is built from 17 residues. CDR3 in DNA: TGCGCCAGCAGCCAAGAGGTGGGAGACGGCTCCTACAATGAGCAGTTCTTC. It yields the protein CASSQEVGDGSYNEQFF.

The chain employs TRBV19 and TRBJ2-1, with 9 nucleotides matching TRBD2. This CDR3 is 16 amino acids long. Germline V gives CDR1 LNHDA, CDR2 SQIVND (reference sequence). V dropped 1 base and J dropped 7; count of bases not matched to a gene: 8. CDR3 DNA sequence: TGTGCCAGTAGTATAGTTGGAGCGGGGGGTTGGAATGAGCAGTTCTTC. Protein product: CASSIVGAGGWNEQFF.

The chain employs TRBV7-9 and TRBJ1-1, with TRBD1 as a possible D gene (6 bases). The CDR3 covers 16 residues. The V gene lost 5 bases and the J gene lost 2 bases, with 18 bases spanning the gap. The germline V gene encodes CDR1 SEHNR and CDR2 FQNEAQ (reference sequence). The chain's CDR3 is CASSPLRAGGNTEAFF. CDR3 nucleotides: TGTGCCAGCAGCCCCCTTCGAGCGGGGGGCAACACTGAAGCTTTCTTT. Combining the CDR3 with reference TRBV7-9 and TRBJ1-1 gives the whole variable domain DTGVSQNPRHKITKRGQNVTFRCDPISEHNRLYWYRQTLGQGPEFLTYFQNEAQLEKSRLLSDRFSAERPKGSFSTLEIQRTEQGDSAMYLCASSPLRAGGNTEAFFGQGTRLTVV.

The chain employs TRBV5-6 and TRBJ2-7; D unclear. The CDR3 is 14 amino acids. V shed 4 bases and J shed 3 bases, with 14 bases lying between them. Germline CDR1 and CDR2: SGHDT and YYEEEE. This CDR3 is CASSPPASDYEQYV. As DNA, the CDR3 is TGTGCCAGCAGCCCCCCAGCCAGCGACTACGAGCAGTACGTC.

This chain links TRBV7-2 with TRBJ2-3; D remains unclear. Germline CDR1 reads SGHTA; CDR2 reads FQGNSA. Trimming took 5 bases from V and 5 from J, leaving 8 bases between them. This CDR3 spans 12 amino acids. The CDR3 DNA is TGTGCCAGCAGCCCCTCTAGAGATACGCAGTATTTT. This sequence encodes CASSPSRDTQYF.

V usage is TRBV19 and J usage is TRBJ2-1; TRBD2 aligns across 7 bases. CDR3 length: 12 residues. CDR1 is LNHDA, CDR2 SQIVND, per germline (reference sequence). Trimming took 5 bases from V and 6 from J; bases not matched to a gene: 1. The CDR3 loop is CASSPGGNEQFF. Written as DNA, the CDR3 is TGTGCCAGTAGTCCGGGGGGCAATGAGCAGTTCTTC.

This clone rates as large. This same CDR3 is encoded by further DNA sequences in the sample. This sequence joins TRBV5-4 and TRBJ2-5, with 8 bases identical to TRBD1. Trimming cost V 4 bases and J 4 bases; bases outside gene matches: 9. The germline V gene encodes CDR1 SGHNT and CDR2 YYREEE (reference sequence). This CDR3 region has 15 residues. The CDR3 nucleotides are TGTGCCAGCAGCCTCGGACAGGGCCAGGGAGAGACCCAGTACTTC. Its translation is CASSLGQGQGETQYF.

This sequence joins TRBV13 and TRBJ2-5; 7 nucleotides match TRBD2. This CDR3 region has 15 residues. The ends lost 5 bases at V and 2 bases at J; junction bases unmatched: 8. Germline CDR1 reads PRHDT; CDR2 reads FYEKMQ (reference sequence). The chain's CDR3 is CASSRPQGGQETQYF. The CDR3 nucleotides read TGTGCCAGCAGCAGACCCCAGGGAGGGCAAGAGACCCAGTACTTC.

This clone came up a few times. With a far larger clone one base away, a read error is the likely cause. This chain connects TRBV29-1 to TRBJ2-7; D may be TRBD2 (6 bases). CDR1 and CDR2 (germline): SQVTM, ANQGSEA. With 4 bases removed from V and 6 bases from J, the gap between germline ends came to 16 bases. This CDR3 region has 13 residues. The CDR3: CSVASGENGEQYV. The CDR3 coding sequence is TGCAGCGTTGCGTCGGGGGAAAATGGCGAGCAGTACGTC.

The chain has TRBV2 and TRBJ2-2; D is perhaps TRBD2 (6 bases). CDR1 and CDR2 (germline): SNHLY, FYNNEI. The CDR3 runs to 15 residues. Between the trimmed V and J ends, which lost 2 bases and 4 bases, there was a span of 11 bases. The CDR3: CASSELAGFTGELFF. The CDR3 DNA is TGTGCCAGCAGTGAACTGGCGGGGTTCACCGGGGAGCTGTTTTTT.

The CDR3 DNA follows: TGTGCCTGGAGTGGCCTAGAGGTCCTTGGGAACACTGAAGCTTTCTTT. This translates into CAWSGLEVLGNTEAFF. The chain is built from TRBV30 and TRBJ1-1; unclear D gene. Germline assignment: CDR1 GTSNPN and CDR2 SVGIG (reference sequence). V was trimmed by 1 base and J by 1 base, leaving 16 bases between them. The CDR3 consists of 16 residues.